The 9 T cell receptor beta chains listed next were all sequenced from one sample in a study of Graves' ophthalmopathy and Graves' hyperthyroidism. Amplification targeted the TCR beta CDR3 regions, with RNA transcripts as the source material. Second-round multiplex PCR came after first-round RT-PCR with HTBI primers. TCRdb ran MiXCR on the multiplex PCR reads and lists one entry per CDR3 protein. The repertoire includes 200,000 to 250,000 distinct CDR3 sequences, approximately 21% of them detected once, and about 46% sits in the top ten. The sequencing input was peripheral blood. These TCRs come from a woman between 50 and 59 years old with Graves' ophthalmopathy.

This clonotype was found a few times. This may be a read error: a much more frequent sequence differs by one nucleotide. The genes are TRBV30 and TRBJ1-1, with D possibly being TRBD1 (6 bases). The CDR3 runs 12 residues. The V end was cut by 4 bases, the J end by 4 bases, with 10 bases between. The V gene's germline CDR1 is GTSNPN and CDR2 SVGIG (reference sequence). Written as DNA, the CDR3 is TGTGCCTGGAAAGGGGGTAGCACTGAAGCTTTCTTT. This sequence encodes CAWKGGSTEAFF.

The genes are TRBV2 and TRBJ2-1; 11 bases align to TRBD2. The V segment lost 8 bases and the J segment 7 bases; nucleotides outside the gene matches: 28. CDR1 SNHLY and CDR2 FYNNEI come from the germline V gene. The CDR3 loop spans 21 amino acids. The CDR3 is CASPSSGGNGFSGRAGNEQFF. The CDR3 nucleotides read TGTGCCAGCCCGTCCTCTGGAGGGAACGGGTTTAGCGGGAGGGCGGGTAATGAGCAGTTCTTC. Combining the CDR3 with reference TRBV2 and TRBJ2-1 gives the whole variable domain EPEVTQTPSHQVTQMGQEVILRCVPISNHLYFYWYRQILGQKVEFLVSFYNNEISEKSEIFDDQFSVERPDGSNFTLKIRSTKLEDSAMYFCASPSSGGNGFSGRAGNEQFFGPGTRLTVL.

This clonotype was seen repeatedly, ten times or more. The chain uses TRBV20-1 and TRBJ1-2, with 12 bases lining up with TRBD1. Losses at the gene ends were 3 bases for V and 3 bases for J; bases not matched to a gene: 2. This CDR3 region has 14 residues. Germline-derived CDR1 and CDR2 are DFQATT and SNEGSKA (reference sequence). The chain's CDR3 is CSASGTGGDYGYTF. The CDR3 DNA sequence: TGCAGTGCTAGTGGGACAGGGGGCGACTATGGCTACACCTTC.

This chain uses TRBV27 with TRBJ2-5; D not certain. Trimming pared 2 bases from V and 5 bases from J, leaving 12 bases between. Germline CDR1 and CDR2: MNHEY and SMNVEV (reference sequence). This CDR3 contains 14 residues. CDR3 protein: CASSLPQDWETQYF. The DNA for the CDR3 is TGTGCCAGCAGTTTACCTCAGGATTGGGAGACCCAGTACTTC.

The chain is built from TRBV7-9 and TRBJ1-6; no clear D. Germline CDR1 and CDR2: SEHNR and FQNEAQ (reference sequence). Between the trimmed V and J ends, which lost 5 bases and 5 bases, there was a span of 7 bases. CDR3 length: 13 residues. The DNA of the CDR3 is TGTGCCAGCAGCCGAAAAGATAATTCACCCCTCCACTTT. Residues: CASSRKDNSPLHF.

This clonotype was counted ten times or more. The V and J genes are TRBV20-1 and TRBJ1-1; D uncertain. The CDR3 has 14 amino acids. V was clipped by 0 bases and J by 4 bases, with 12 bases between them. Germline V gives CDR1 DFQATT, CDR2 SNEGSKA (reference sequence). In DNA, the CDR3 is TGCAGTGCTAGAGAGGCCTACGGACGCACTGAAGCTTTCTTT. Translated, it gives CSAREAYGRTEAFF.

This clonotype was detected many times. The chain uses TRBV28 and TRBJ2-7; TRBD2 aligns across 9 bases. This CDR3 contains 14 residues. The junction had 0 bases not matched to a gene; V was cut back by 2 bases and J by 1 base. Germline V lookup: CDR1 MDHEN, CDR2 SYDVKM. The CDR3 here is CASSLLAGSYEQYF. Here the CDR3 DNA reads TGTGCCAGCAGTTTACTAGCGGGATCCTACGAGCAGTACTTC.

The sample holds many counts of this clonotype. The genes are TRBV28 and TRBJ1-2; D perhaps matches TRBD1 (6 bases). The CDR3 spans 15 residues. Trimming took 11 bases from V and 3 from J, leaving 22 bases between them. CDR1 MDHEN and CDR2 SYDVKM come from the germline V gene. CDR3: CAVPAGGPQYYGYTF. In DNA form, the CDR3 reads TGTGCCGTCCCAGCCGGGGGGCCGCAGTACTATGGCTACACCTTC.

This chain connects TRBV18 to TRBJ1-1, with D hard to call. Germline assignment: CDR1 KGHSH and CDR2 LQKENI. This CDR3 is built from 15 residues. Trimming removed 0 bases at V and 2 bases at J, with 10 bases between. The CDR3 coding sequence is TGTGCCAGCTCACCACCCGGGGTCGAAAACACTGAAGCTTTCTTT. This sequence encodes CASSPPGVENTEAFF.